Below, 2 T cell receptor beta chains from the same sample are listed, as sequenced in a study of post-analysis software for immune sequencing data. No antigen is known for these receptors. Researchers reported that TCR beta cDNA libraries carried unique molecular identifiers. One entry per CDR3 protein results from TCRdb running MiXCR on the PCR reads. There are hundreds of thousands of distinct CDR3 sequences in the sample; around 60% occur only once, and about 10% lies in the top ten. Overall study findings and caveats: Five TRBV segments, including TRBV5-6, TRBV5-1 and TRBV20-1, were more frequent in patients than controls.

Sequencing used blood. These receptors all come from a girl under 10 years old with multiple sclerosis.

This chain joins TRBV15 and TRBJ1-2; tentatively, D is TRBD1 (5 bases). Germline CDR1 reads LNHNV; CDR2 reads YYDKDF (reference sequence). The ends were cut back, 0 bases at V and 8 bases at J, with 13 bases in the middle. This CDR3 is built from 14 residues. CDR3 in DNA: TGTGCCACCAGCAGAGAGACAGCCCCGAGGGGCTACACCTTC. Translating it yields CATSRETAPRGYTF.

Here the CDR3 reads CASSCTYGDTEAFF. CDR3 in DNA: TGCGCCAGCAGCTGCACGTACGGGGATACTGAAGCTTTCTTT. The chain has TRBV5-1 and TRBJ1-1; D ambiguous. The CDR3 is 14 amino acids. Germline V gives CDR1 SGHRS, CDR2 YFSETQ. Between the trimmed V and J ends, which lost 3 bases and 5 bases, there was a span of 14 bases.